One T cell receptor beta chain is described in this entry. The antigen remains undetermined. V gave up 7 bases and J gave up 6 bases, with 17 bases separating them. Per the germline V gene, CDR1 is SGDLS and CDR2 is YYNGEE. CDR3 length: 14 residues. This entry is derived from a study of T cell responses to AZD1222 COVID-19 vaccine. Study results and caveats: The sample set comprised mostly white British donors with more females, and clonal diversity was possibly underestimated.

Profiled with immunoSEQ multiplex PCR; TCRdb holds only in-frame clones, not every one. Of over 55,000 clones listed, 65% to 80% are singletons. Sequencing used peripheral blood, obtained 28 days after the second AZD1222 dose. V usage is TRBV9 and J usage is TRBJ1-3; D is possibly TRBD1 (5 bases). This TCR was sampled from an adult who received the AZD1222 COVID-19 vaccine. The CDR3 DNA sequence: TGTGCCAGCGGGCGCTCCGGAGGGGAAAACACCATATATTTT. Protein: CASGRSGGENTIYF.